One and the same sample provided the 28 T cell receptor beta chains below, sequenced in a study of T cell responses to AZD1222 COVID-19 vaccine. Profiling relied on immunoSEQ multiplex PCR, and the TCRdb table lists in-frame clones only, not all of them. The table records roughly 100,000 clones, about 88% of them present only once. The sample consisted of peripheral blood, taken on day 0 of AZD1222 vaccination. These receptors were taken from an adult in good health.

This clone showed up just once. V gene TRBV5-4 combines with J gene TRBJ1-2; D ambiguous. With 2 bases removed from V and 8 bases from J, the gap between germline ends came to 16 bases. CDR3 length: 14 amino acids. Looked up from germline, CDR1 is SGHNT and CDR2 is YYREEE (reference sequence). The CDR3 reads CASSFAVSGSGYTF. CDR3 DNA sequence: TGTGCCAGCAGCTTTGCTGTCAGTGGTTCAGGCTACACCTTC.

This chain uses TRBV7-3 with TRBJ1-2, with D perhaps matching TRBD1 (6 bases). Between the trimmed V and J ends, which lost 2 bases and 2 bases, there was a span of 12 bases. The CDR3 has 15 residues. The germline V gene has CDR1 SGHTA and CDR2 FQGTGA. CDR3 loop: CASSLEGGPNYGYTF. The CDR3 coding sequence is TGTGCCAGCAGCTTAGAGGGGGGGCCGAACTATGGCTACACCTTC.

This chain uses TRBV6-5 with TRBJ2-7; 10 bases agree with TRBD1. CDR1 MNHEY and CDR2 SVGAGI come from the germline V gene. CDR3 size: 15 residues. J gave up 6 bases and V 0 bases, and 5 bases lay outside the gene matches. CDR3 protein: CASSYSGQGESEQYF. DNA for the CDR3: TGTGCCAGCAGTTACTCCGGACAGGGGGAAAGCGAGCAGTACTTC.

CDR3 residues: CASSFGGELFF. The DNA of the CDR3 is TGTGCCAGCAGCTTCGGCGGGGAGCTGTTTTTT. This chain uses TRBV5-6 with TRBJ2-2; no clear D. There are 11 residues in the CDR3. Germline values: CDR1 SGHDT, CDR2 YYEEEE. Trimming stripped 2 bases from V and 7 bases from J, with 3 bases between.

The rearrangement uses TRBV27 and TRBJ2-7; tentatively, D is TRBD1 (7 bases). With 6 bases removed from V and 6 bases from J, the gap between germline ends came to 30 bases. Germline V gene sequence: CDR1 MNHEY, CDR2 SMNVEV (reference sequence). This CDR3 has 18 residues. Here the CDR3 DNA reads TGTGCCAGCAGACCCTTACTCCTTACAGGGGCGGAGGGGGTCGAGCAGTACTTC. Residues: CASRPLLLTGAEGVEQYF.

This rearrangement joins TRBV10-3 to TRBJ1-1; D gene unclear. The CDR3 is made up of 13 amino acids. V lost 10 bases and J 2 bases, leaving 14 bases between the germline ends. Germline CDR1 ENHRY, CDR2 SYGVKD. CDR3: CANRREQNTEAFF. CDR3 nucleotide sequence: TGTGCCAACCGACGGGAGCAAAACACTGAAGCTTTCTTT.

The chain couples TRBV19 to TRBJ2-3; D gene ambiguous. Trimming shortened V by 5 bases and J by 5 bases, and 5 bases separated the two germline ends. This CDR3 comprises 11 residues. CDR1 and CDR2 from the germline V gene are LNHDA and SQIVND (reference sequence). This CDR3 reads CASSVGDTQYF. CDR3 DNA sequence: TGTGCCAGTAGTGTCGGAGATACGCAGTATTTT.

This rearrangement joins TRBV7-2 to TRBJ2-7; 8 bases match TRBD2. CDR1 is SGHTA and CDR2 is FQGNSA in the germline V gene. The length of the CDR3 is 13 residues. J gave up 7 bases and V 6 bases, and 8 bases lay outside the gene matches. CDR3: CASSNPGGLEQYF. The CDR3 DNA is TGTGCCAGCAGTAATCCGGGGGGGCTAGAGCAGTACTTC.

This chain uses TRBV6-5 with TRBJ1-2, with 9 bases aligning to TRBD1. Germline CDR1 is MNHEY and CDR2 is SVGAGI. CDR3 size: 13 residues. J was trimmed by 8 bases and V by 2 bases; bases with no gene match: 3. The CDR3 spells CASSYRQGGGYTF. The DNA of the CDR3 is TGTGCCAGCAGTTACCGACAGGGGGGCGGCTACACCTTC.

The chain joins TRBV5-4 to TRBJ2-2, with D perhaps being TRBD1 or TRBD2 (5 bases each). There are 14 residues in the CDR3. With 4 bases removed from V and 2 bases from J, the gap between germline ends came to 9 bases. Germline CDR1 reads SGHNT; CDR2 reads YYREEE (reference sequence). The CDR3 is CASSDGTNTGELFF. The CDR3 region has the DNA TGTGCCAGCAGCGACGGGACCAACACCGGGGAGCTGTTTTTT.

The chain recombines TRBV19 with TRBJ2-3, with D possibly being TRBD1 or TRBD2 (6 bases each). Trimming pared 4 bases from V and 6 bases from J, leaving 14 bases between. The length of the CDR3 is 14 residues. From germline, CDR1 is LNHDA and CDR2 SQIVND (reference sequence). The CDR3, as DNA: TGTGCCAGTAGTACACCGGGGGCAGGGGATACGCAGTATTTT. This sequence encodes CASSTPGAGDTQYF.

CDR3 in amino acids: CASSLRQGADTQYF. CDR3 coding DNA: TGTGCCAGCAGCCTACGACAGGGGGCAGATACGCAGTATTTT. The J gene is TRBJ2-3, the V gene TRBV7-2, with TRBD1 matching over 9 bases. CDR1 SGHTA and CDR2 FQGNSA come from the germline V gene. The CDR3 loop spans 14 amino acids. After removal of 5 bases from V and 4 bases from J, the junction contained 4 bases not matched to a gene.

CDR3 sequence (DNA): TGCGCCAGCAGCTTGGAAGGGCGGGGAACCGATGGCTACACCTTC. It translates to CASSLEGRGTDGYTF. This chain joins TRBV5-1 and TRBJ1-2; D is ambiguous. Germline CDR1 SGHRS, CDR2 YFSETQ. This CDR3 region has 15 residues. V was clipped by 0 bases and J by 6 bases, with 15 bases between them.

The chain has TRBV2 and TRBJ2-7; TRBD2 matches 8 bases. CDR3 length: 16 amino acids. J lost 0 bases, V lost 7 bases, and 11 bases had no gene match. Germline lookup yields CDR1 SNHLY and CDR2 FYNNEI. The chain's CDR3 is CASKTLKLAGSYEQYF. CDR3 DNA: TGTGCCAGCAAGACGCTTAAGCTAGCGGGCTCCTACGAGCAGTACTTC.

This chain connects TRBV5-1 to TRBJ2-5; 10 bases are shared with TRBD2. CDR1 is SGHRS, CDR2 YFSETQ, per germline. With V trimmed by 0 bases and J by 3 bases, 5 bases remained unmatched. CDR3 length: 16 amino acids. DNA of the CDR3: TGCGCCAGCAGCTTGGCCGCTAGCGGGGGAGAAGAGACCCAGTACTTC. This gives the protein CASSLAASGGEETQYF. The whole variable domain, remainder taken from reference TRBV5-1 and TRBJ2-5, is KAGVTQTPRYLIKTRGQQVTLSCSPISGHRSVSWYQQTPGQGLQFLFEYFSETQRNKGNFPGRFSGRQFSNSRSEMNVSTLELGDSALYLCASSLAASGGEETQYFGPGTRLLVL.

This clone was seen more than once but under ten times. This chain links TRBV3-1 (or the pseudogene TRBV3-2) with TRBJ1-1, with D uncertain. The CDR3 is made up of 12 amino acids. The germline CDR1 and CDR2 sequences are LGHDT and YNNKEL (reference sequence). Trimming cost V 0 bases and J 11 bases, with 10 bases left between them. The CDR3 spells CASSQEGWAAFF. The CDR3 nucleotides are TGTGCCAGCAGCCAAGAAGGGTGGGCGGCTTTCTTT.

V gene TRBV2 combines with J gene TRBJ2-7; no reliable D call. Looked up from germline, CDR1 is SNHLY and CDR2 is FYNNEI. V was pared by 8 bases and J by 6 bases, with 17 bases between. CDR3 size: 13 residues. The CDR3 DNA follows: TGTGCCAGCGGAACATTTGCTGAAACCGAGCAGTACTTC. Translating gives CASGTFAETEQYF.

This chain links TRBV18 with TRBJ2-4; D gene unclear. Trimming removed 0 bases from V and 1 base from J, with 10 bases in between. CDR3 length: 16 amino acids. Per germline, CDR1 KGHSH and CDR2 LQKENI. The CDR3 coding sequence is TGTGCCAGCTCACCACCCTCACAAGGGGCCAAAAACATTCAGTACTTC. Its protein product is CASSPPSQGAKNIQYF.

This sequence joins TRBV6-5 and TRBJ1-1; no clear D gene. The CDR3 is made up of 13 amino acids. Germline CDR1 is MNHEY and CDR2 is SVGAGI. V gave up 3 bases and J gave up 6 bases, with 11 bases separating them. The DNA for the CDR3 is TGTGCCAGCAGTTATTATGGTGGCTCTGAAGCTTTCTTT. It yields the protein CASSYYGGSEAFF.

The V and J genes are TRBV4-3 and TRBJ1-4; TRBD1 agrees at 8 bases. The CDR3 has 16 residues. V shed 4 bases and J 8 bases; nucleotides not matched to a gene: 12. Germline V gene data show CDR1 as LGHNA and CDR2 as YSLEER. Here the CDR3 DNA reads TGCGCCAGCAGCCCCAAAAACAGGGGGAATGAAGAAAAACTGTTTTTT. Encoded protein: CASSPKNRGNEEKLFF.

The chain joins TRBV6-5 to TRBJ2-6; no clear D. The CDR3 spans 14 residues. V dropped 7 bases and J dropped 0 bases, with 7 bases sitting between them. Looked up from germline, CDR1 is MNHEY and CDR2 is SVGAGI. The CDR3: CASTPGSGANVLTF. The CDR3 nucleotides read TGTGCCAGCACCCCAGGCTCTGGGGCCAACGTCCTGACTTTC.

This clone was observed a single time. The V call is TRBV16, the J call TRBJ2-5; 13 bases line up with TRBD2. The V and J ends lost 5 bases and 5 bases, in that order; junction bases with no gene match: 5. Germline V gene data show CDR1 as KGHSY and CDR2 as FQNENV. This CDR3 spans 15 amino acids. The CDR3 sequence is CASSSRTSGGETQYF. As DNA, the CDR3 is TGTGCCAGCAGCTCTCGGACTAGCGGGGGTGAGACCCAGTACTTC. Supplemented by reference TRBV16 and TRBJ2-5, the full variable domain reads GEEVAQTPKHLVRGEGQKAKLYCAPIKGHSYVFWYQQVLKNEFKFLISFQNENVFDETGMPKERFSAKCLPNSPCSLEIQATKLEDSAVYFCASSSRTSGGETQYFGPGTRLLVL.

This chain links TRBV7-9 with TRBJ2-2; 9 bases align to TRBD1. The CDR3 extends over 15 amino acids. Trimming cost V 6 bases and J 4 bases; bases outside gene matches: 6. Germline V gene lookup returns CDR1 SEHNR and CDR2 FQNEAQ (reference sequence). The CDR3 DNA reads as TGTGCCAGCAGGCCGACAGGGGGGAGCACCGGGGAGCTGTTTTTT. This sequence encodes CASRPTGGSTGELFF.

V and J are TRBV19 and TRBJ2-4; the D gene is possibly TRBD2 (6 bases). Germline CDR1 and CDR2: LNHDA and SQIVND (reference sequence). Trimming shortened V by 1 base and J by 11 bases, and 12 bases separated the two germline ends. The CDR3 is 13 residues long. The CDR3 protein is CASSIGGRRVQYF. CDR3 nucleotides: TGTGCCAGTAGTATAGGGGGCAGGAGGGTTCAGTACTTC.

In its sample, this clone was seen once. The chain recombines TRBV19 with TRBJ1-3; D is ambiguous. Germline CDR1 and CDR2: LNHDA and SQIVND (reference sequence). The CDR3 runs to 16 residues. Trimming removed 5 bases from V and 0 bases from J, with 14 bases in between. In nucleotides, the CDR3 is TGTGCCAGTAGTGTTTCACCACAAACCTCTGGAAACACCATATATTTT. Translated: CASSVSPQTSGNTIYF.

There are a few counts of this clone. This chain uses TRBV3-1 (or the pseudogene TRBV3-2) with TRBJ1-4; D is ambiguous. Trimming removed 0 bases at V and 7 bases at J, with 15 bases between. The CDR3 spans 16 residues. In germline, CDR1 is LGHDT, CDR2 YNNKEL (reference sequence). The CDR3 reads CASSQDLALRGEKLFF. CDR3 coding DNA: TGTGCCAGCAGCCAAGATTTGGCCCTCCGGGGTGAAAAACTGTTTTTT.

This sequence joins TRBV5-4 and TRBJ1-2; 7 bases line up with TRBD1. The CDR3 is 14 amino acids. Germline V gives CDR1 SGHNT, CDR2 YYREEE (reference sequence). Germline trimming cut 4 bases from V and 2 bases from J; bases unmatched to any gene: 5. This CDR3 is CASSPGTVNYGYTF. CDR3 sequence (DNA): TGTGCCAGCAGCCCCGGGACAGTAAACTATGGCTACACCTTC. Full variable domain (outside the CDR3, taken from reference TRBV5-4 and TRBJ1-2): ETGVTQSPTHLIKTRGQQVTLRCSSQSGHNTVSWYQQALGQGPQFIFQYYREEENGRGNFPPRFSGLQFPNYSSELNVNALELDDSALYLCASSPGTVNYGYTFGSGTRLTVV.

DNA of the CDR3: TGTGCCGGGGAACATGGAGGAGGGGACACCGGGGAGCTGTTTTTT. This encodes CAGEHGGGDTGELFF. V gene TRBV5-4 combines with J gene TRBJ2-2; D is perhaps TRBD2 (6 bases). The CDR3 spans 15 residues. Germline loops: CDR1 SGHNT, CDR2 YYREEE (reference sequence). With 10 bases removed from V and 3 bases from J, the gap between germline ends came to 19 bases. The complete variable domain, with remaining parts taken from reference TRBV5-4 and TRBJ2-2, reads ETGVTQSPTHLIKTRGQQVTLRCSSQSGHNTVSWYQQALGQGPQFIFQYYREEENGRGNFPPRFSGLQFPNYSSELNVNALELDDSALYLCAGEHGGGDTGELFFGEGSRLTVL.